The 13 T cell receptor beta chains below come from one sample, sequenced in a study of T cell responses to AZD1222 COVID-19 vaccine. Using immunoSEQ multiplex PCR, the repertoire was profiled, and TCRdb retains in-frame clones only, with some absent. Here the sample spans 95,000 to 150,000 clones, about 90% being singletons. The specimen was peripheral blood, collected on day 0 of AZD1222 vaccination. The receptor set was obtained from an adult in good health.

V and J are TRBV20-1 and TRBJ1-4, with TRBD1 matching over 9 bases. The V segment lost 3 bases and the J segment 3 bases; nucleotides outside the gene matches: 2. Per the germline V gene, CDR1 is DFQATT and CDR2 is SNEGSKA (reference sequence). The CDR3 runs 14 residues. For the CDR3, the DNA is TGCAGTGCTAGTGACAGGGGGTCTAATGAAAAACTGTTTTTT. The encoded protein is CSASDRGSNEKLFF.

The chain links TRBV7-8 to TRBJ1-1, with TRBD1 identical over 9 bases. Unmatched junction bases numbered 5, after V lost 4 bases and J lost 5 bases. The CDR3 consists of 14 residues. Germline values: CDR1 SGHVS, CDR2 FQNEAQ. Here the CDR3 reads CASSSTGGWTEAFF. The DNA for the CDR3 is TGTGCCAGCAGCTCGACAGGGGGATGGACTGAAGCTTTCTTT.

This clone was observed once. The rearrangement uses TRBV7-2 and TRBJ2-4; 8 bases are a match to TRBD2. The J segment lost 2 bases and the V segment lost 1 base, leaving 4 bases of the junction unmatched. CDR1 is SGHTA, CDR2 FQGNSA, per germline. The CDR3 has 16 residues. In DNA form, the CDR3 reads TGTGCCAGCAGCTTAGAGCAGCGGGGGACCAAAAACATTCAGTACTTC. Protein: CASSLEQRGTKNIQYF.

The CDR3 DNA is TGTGCCAGCAGTGACAGGGAGCGTCCACCCCTCCACTTT. This encodes CASSDRERPPLHF. The rearrangement joins TRBV6-1 to TRBJ1-6; tentative D call: TRBD1 (5 bases). Germline lookup yields CDR1 MNHNS and CDR2 SASEGT. V was pared by 3 bases and J by 11 bases, with 11 bases between. This CDR3 region has 13 residues.

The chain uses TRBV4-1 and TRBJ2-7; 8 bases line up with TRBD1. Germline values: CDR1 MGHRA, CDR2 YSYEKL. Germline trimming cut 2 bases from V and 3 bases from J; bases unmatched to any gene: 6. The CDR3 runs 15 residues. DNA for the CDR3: TGCGCCAGCAGCCAACAGACAGGGGATTTCTACGAGCAGTACTTC. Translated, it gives CASSQQTGDFYEQYF.

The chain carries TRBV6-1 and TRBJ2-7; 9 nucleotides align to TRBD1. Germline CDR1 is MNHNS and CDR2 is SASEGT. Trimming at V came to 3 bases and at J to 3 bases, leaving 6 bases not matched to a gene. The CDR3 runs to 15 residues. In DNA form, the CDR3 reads TGTGCCAGCAGTGACAGGGGGACAGGGAACTACGAGCAGTACTTC. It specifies CASSDRGTGNYEQYF.

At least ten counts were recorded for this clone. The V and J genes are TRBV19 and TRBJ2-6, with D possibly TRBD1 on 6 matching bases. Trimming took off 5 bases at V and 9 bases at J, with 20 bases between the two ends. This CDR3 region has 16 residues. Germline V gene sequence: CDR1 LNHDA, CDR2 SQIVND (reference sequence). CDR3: CASSPKPGQSVNVLTF. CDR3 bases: TGTGCCAGTAGTCCCAAGCCGGGACAAAGTGTCAACGTCCTGACTTTC.

The CDR3 nucleotides read TGTGCCAGCAGCCAACCCACAGGGGGGAATGAAAAACTGTTTTTT. Protein product: CASSQPTGGNEKLFF. This chain uses TRBV21-1 with TRBJ1-4; TRBD1, the D gene given by the table, was not confirmed from the DNA. TRBV21-1 is a pseudogene. The CDR3 totals 15 residues.

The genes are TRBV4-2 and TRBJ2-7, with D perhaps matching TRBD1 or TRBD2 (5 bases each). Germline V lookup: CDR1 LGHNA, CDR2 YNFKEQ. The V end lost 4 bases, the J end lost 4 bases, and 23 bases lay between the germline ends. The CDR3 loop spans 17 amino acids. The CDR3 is CASSRQPTGTASYEQYF. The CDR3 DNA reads TGTGCCAGCAGCCGTCAACCTACTGGGACGGCATCTTACGAGCAGTACTTC.

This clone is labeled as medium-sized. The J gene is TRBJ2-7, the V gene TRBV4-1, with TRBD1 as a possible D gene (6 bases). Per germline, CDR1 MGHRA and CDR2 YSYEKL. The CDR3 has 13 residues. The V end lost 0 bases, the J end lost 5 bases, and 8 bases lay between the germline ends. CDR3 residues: CASSQDYRDEQYF. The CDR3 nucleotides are TGCGCCAGCAGCCAAGACTACAGGGACGAGCAGTACTTC.

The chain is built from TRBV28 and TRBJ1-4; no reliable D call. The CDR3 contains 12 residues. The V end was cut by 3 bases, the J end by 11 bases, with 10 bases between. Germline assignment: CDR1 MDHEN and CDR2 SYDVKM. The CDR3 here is CASSLGLGKLFF. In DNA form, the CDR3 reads TGTGCCAGCAGTTTGGGGTTGGGGAAACTGTTTTTT.

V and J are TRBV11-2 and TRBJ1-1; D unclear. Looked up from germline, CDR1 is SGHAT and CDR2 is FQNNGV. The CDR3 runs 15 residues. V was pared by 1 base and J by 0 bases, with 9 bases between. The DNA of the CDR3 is TGTGCCAGCAGCTTAGTTAGCCCGTTGAACACTGAAGCTTTCTTT. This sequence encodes CASSLVSPLNTEAFF.

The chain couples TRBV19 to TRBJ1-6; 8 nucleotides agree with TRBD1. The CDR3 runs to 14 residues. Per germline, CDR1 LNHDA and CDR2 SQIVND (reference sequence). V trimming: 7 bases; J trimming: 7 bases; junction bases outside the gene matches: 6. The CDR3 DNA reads TGTGCCAGTACCCCGGACAGGGAGAATTCACCCCTCCACTTT. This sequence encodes CASTPDRENSPLHF.